Listed below are T cell receptor beta chains from one sample, sequenced in a study of T-cell reconstitution after alpha-beta-depleted transplantation in children. Each CDR3 protein gets one entry after TCRdb re-called the PCR reads with MiXCR. Here the sample spans 700,000 to 950,000 distinct CDR3 sequences, around 17% being singletons. The sequencing here drew on PBMCs, mostly from graft donor cells, taken 360 days after TCRalphabeta/CD19-depleted stem cell transplant. All receptors come from a male patient younger than 18 who had a stem cell transplant for acute lymphoblastic leukemia, so the T cells may come from the graft donor. CDR3s include the opening cysteine and the closing phenylalanine or tryptophan. D genes are given only for firm matches. Only part of the rows carry a size: once, few, many, or a class if the clone is expanded.

v_call	d_call	clone_size	j_call	cdr3_aa	cdr3_nt
TRBV4-1	TRBD2	NA	TRBJ2-7	CASANLGLAGYYEQYF	TGCGCCAGCGCCAACCTCGGACTAGCGGGATATTACGAGCAGTACTTC
TRBV10-3	NA	many	TRBJ2-1	CASSPMSSYNEQFF	TGTGCCAGTAGTCCGATGAGCTCCTACAATGAGCAGTTCTTC
TRBV10-3	NA	few	TRBJ2-3	CAIRAASSADTQYF	TGTGCCATCAGGGCCGCGAGTAGTGCAGATACGCAGTATTTT
TRBV3-1	NA	NA	TRBJ2-1	CASSQEVRWGSPYNEQFF	TGTGCCAGCAGCCAAGAGGTCCGATGGGGGAGCCCCTACAATGAGCAGTTCTTC
TRBV5-1	NA	NA	TRBJ2-4	CASSLGHPGAKNIQYF	TGCGCCAGCAGCTTGGGACACCCGGGAGCCAAAAACATTCAGTACTTC
TRBV5-8	NA	few	TRBJ2-3	CASSLTLTSSTDTQYF	TGTGCCAGCAGCTTGACCCTTACTAGTAGCACAGATACGCAGTATTTT
TRBV4-1	NA	few	TRBJ1-3	CASSPPLDSGNTIYF	TGCGCCAGCAGCCCCCCCTTAGACTCTGGAAACACCATATATTTT
TRBV15	NA	NA	TRBJ2-1	CATGLAPSSYNEQFF	TGTGCCACCGGTTTGGCGCCTAGCAGCTACAATGAGCAGTTCTTC
TRBV5-1	NA	NA	TRBJ2-7	CASSLLVRASRHRNYRDPYEQYF	TGCGCCAGCAGCTTGCTTGTCCGGGCTTCCCGTCACCGGAACTACCGGGACCCCTACGAGCAGTACTTC
TRBV12-3/TRBV12-4	NA	few	TRBJ2-2	CASTSPVVRTNTGELFF	TGTGCCAGCACGTCCCCCGTCGTGCGCACGAACACCGGGGAGCTGTTTTTT
TRBV29-1	TRBD2	few	TRBJ2-2	CSVPSPLSGMSTGELFF	TGCAGCGTCCCGTCCCCCCTAAGCGGGATGAGCACCGGGGAGCTGTTTTTT
TRBV29-1	NA	few	TRBJ2-7	CSVEVIGTPDWEQYF	TGCAGCGTTGAAGTGATAGGGACCCCCGACTGGGAGCAGTACTTC
TRBV14	TRBD1	NA	TRBJ1-4	CASSPYRGRGRQATNEKLFF	TGTGCCAGCAGTCCTTACAGGGGGCGCGGAAGACAAGCAACTAATGAAAAACTGTTTTTT
TRBV12-3/TRBV12-4	NA	many	TRBJ2-1	CASRDGQYNEQFF	TGTGCCAGCAGGGACGGTCAGTACAATGAGCAGTTCTTC
TRBV29-1	NA	few	TRBJ2-7	CSVVGVTYEQYF	TGCAGCGTTGTTGGAGTAACCTACGAGCAGTACTTC
TRBV20-1	TRBD2	many	TRBJ2-7	CSATGLVLVEQYF	TGCAGTGCTACGGGACTAGTCCTCGTCGAGCAGTACTTC
TRBV15	NA	few	TRBJ2-1	CATSRDIGGRHNEQFF	TGTGCCACCAGCAGAGATATTGGGGGTAGGCACAATGAGCAGTTCTTC
TRBV20-1	NA	NA	TRBJ2-5	CSARETGTLSETQYF	TGCAGTGCTAGAGAGACAGGCACGTTAAGTGAGACCCAGTACTTC
TRBV12-3/TRBV12-4	NA	many	TRBJ2-7	CASSMTPYEQYF	TGTGCCAGCAGTATGACTCCCTACGAGCAGTACTTC
TRBV5-1	TRBD1	NA	TRBJ2-2	CASNRGDNTGELFF	TGCGCAAGCAACAGGGGCGATAACACCGGGGAGCTGTTTTTT
TRBV2	NA	many	TRBJ2-1	CASSREYEQFF	TGTGCCAGCAGTCGGGAGTACGAGCAGTTCTTC